This T cell receptor (beta chain) was recovered during a study of T cell responses to AZD1222 COVID-19 vaccine. Profiling relied on immunoSEQ multiplex PCR, and the TCRdb table lists in-frame clones only, not all of them. The table includes more than 85,000 clones, about nine tenths detected once. Trimming took off 5 bases at V and 5 bases at J, with 16 bases between the two ends. Germline loops: CDR1 SGHVS, CDR2 FQNEAQ. The CDR3 extends over 14 amino acids. Whether given at about 4 or about 12 weeks, second doses were pooled. This sequence joins TRBV7-8 and TRBJ2-7; D is unresolved. This clonotype was obtained from an adult who received the AZD1222 COVID-19 vaccine. Here the sequenced sample was peripheral blood, taken 28 days after the second AZD1222 dose. The CDR3 nucleotides read TGTGCCAGCAGCCCCTCGGACCTCCCCCACGAGCAGTACTTC. Amino acid sequence: CASSPSDLPHEQYF.